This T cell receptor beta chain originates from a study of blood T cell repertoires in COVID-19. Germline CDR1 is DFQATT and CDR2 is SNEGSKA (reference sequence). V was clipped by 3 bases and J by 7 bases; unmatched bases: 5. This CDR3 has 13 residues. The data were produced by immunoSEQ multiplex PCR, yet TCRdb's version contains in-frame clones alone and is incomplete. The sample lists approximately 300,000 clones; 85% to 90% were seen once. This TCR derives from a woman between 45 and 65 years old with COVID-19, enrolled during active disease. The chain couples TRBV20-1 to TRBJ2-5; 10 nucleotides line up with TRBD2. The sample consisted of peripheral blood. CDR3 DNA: TGCAGTGCTAGTCTAGCGGGAGTGAGGACCCAGTACTTC. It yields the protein CSASLAGVRTQYF.